A single sample gave rise to the 32 T cell receptor beta chains below, sequenced in a study of T cells in pancreatic ductal adenocarcinoma. Only in-frame clones appear in the TCRdb table, and some are missing; sequencing was by immunoSEQ multiplex PCR. The data show over 85,000 clones, with nearly 95% seen just once and roughly 3.1% held by the top ten. No neoadjuvant therapy was given to the selected pancreatic ductal adenocarcinoma patients before their surgery. The sample consisted of PBMCs. The receptors originated from a human donor with pancreatic ductal adenocarcinoma.

The chain couples TRBV12-5 to TRBJ2-1; 14 nucleotides match TRBD2. CDR3 size: 15 residues. The V gene end was trimmed by 6 bases and the J gene end by 9 bases; junction bases not matched to a gene: 7. Germline V gives CDR1 LGHNT, CDR2 FRNRAP. CDR3 nucleotides: TGTGCTAGTGGCACGGGACTAGCGGGAGTCAGTGAGCAGTTCTTC. It is translated as CASGTGLAGVSEQFF.

The chain carries TRBV2 and TRBJ1-4; 9 positions match TRBD1. This CDR3 is 13 amino acids long. Germline trimming cut 11 bases from V and 7 bases from J; bases unmatched to any gene: 8. Germline V gives CDR1 SNHLY, CDR2 FYNNEI. The CDR3 DNA follows: TGTGCCGGACAACAGGGGGCCGGTGAAAAACTGTTTTTT. This encodes CAGQQGAGEKLFF.

The rearrangement links TRBV4-2 to TRBJ1-5; 7 nucleotides match TRBD1. This CDR3 spans 16 amino acids. CDR1 and CDR2 (germline): LGHNA, YNFKEQ. The V and J ends lost 2 bases and 3 bases, in that order; junction bases with no gene match: 7. CDR3 coding DNA: TGTGCCAGCAGCCAAATCCAGGGACAGCCCAATCAGCCCCAGCATTTT. Amino acids: CASSQIQGQPNQPQHF.

The chain couples TRBV6-5 to TRBJ1-5, with TRBD1 identical over 7 bases. Germline V lookup: CDR1 MNHEY, CDR2 SVGAGI. The CDR3 covers 15 residues. The junction had 6 bases not matched to a gene; V was cut back by 0 bases and J by 7 bases. Written as DNA, the CDR3 is TGTGCCAGCAGTTACTCAAAGACAGGGCGGCAGCCCCAGCATTTT. Translation gives CASSYSKTGRQPQHF.

The chain combines TRBV30 with TRBJ2-1; possible D gene TRBD2, 7 bases. CDR1 is GTSNPN and CDR2 is SVGIG in the germline V gene (reference sequence). The ends were cut back, 5 bases at V and 2 bases at J, with 10 bases in the middle. The CDR3 consists of 13 residues. The CDR3 nucleotides are TGTGCCTGGGGGGGGGCAACCTACAATGAGCAGTTCTTC. Translation gives CAWGGATYNEQFF. The full variable domain, its missing parts supplied by reference TRBV30 and TRBJ2-1, is SQTIHQWPATLVQPVGSPLSLECTVEGTSNPNLYWYRQAAGRGLQLLFYSVGIGQISSEVPQNLSASRPQDRQFILSSKKLLLSDSGFYLCAWGGATYNEQFFGPGTRLTVL.

The V gene is TRBV5-1, the J gene TRBJ2-1; D possibly corresponds to TRBD2 (7 bases). V lost 4 bases and J 2 bases, leaving 34 bases between the germline ends. Looked up from germline, CDR1 is SGHRS and CDR2 is YFSETQ. This CDR3 is built from 22 residues. Written as DNA, the CDR3 is TGCGCCAGCAGCCAACAGGGACCCGCGTGGAGTACGGCGGGAGTCACCTACAATGAGCAGTTCTTC. Translating it yields CASSQQGPAWSTAGVTYNEQFF.

This chain joins TRBV7-8 and TRBJ2-7; 7 bases are shared with TRBD2. J gave up 3 bases and V 5 bases, and 4 bases lay outside the gene matches. The CDR3 has 13 amino acids. Per the germline V gene, CDR1 is SGHVS and CDR2 is FQNEAQ. The CDR3 coding sequence is TGTGCCAGCAGCGGGCGGGAGAGCTACGAGCAGTACTTC. It translates to CASSGRESYEQYF.

This clone was seen only once. The chain uses TRBV7-2 and TRBJ2-5; 7 positions match TRBD1. With 6 bases clipped from V and 5 bases from J, the junction kept 12 bases outside the gene matches. Germline V gives CDR1 SGHTA, CDR2 FQGNSA. CDR3 length: 15 residues. The CDR3 region is CASSPQGETVETQYF. The CDR3 DNA sequence: TGTGCCAGCAGTCCTCAGGGGGAAACAGTGGAGACCCAGTACTTC. Based on the CDR3 plus reference TRBV7-2 and TRBJ2-5, the full variable domain is GAGVSQSPSNKVTEKGKDVELRCDPISGHTALYWYRQSLGQGLEFLIYFQGNSAPDKSGLPSDRFSAERTGGSVSTLTIQRTQQEDSAVYLCASSPQGETVETQYFGPGTRLLVL.

V and J are TRBV7-6 and TRBJ1-1; 9 bases line up with TRBD1. This CDR3 spans 11 amino acids. Germline trimming cut 4 bases from V and 12 bases from J; bases unmatched to any gene: 3. Germline assignment: CDR1 SGHVS and CDR2 FNYEAQ. CDR3 sequence (DNA): TGTGCCAGCAGCTCGGGACAGGGAACTTTCTTT. This gives the protein CASSSGQGTFF.

This rearrangement joins TRBV6-1 to TRBJ2-2; D is uncertain. V dropped 4 bases and J dropped 7 bases, with 10 bases sitting between them. Germline CDR1 is MNHNS and CDR2 is SASEGT. The CDR3 sequence is 13 residues long. The CDR3 bases are TGTGCCAGCAGTGCAACTACCATCGGGGAGCTGTTTTTT. As protein: CASSATTIGELFF.

The chain recombines TRBV6-1 with TRBJ2-3; a possible D gene is TRBD1 (6 bases). Looked up from germline, CDR1 is MNHNS and CDR2 is SASEGT. This CDR3 has 15 residues. The V gene lost 7 bases and the J gene lost 5 bases, with 19 bases spanning the gap. The CDR3 protein is CASIDGSGAGDTQYF. For the CDR3, the DNA is TGTGCCAGCATCGACGGGTCAGGGGCAGGAGATACGCAGTATTTT.

For this clone: Different DNA sequences within this sample yield the same CDR3. J is TRBJ1-5 and V is TRBV28; D not certain. Germline CDR1 reads MDHEN; CDR2 reads SYDVKM. The CDR3 runs to 12 residues. V was trimmed by 2 bases and J by 5 bases, leaving 4 bases between them. The DNA of the CDR3 is TGTGCCAGCAGTTTAGCAGATCAGCCCCAGCATTTT. Translated: CASSLADQPQHF.

The chain joins TRBV29-1 to TRBJ1-2; tentatively, D is TRBD1 (6 bases). Germline V CDR1 and CDR2: SQVTM, ANQGSEA. This CDR3 is built from 13 residues. Trimming stripped 4 bases from V and 6 bases from J, with 15 bases between. The CDR3 coding sequence is TGCAGCGTTGTACGGACAGAGGGAAATGGCTACACCTTC. Residues: CSVVRTEGNGYTF.

V usage is TRBV4-1 and J usage is TRBJ2-5, with D possibly TRBD1 on 5 matching bases. Between the trimmed V and J ends, which lost 0 bases and 4 bases, there was a span of 12 bases. The CDR3 has 15 residues. In germline, CDR1 is MGHRA, CDR2 YSYEKL. CDR3 nucleotide sequence: TGCGCCAGCAGCCAAGAAGGACACTCCCGAGAGACCCAGTACTTC. Its translation: CASSQEGHSRETQYF.

The V call is TRBV18, the J call TRBJ2-1, with 13 nucleotides matching TRBD2. V was pared by 4 bases and J by 8 bases, with 5 bases of the junction left unmatched. The CDR3 sequence is 15 residues long. The V gene's germline CDR1 is KGHSH and CDR2 LQKENI. CDR3 in amino acids: CASSQGTSGNYEQFF. Written as DNA, the CDR3 is TGTGCCAGCTCACAAGGGACTAGCGGGAACTATGAGCAGTTCTTC.

This chain connects TRBV4-2 to TRBJ2-7, with a possible D match to TRBD1 (5 bases). This CDR3 contains 13 residues. The germline V gene encodes CDR1 LGHNA and CDR2 YNFKEQ. Trimming pared 0 bases from V and 7 bases from J, leaving 10 bases between. In nucleotides, the CDR3 is TGTGCCAGCAGCCAAGACAGGGAATGGGAGCAGTACTTC. Encoded protein: CASSQDREWEQYF.

The V call is TRBV28, the J call TRBJ1-1; D is ambiguous. This CDR3 contains 11 residues. V lost 5 bases to trimming and J lost 9 bases, with 10 bases between them. Per the germline V gene, CDR1 is MDHEN and CDR2 is SYDVKM. The CDR3 is CASSEQRKAFF. The CDR3 coding sequence is TGTGCCAGCAGTGAACAGCGGAAAGCTTTCTTT.

V usage is TRBV5-1 and J usage is TRBJ2-2; D unclear. The CDR3 has 14 amino acids. Germline V gene lookup returns CDR1 SGHRS and CDR2 YFSETQ. V lost 3 bases and J lost 0, with 6 bases in between. In DNA, the CDR3 is TGCGCCAGCAGCTCAACACCGAACACCGGGGAGCTGTTTTTT. Translating it yields CASSSTPNTGELFF.

This clone was seen only once. The V and J genes are TRBV6-7 and TRBJ2-2; 12 positions match TRBD2. TRBV6-7 is given ORF status, its function remaining uncertain. The V gene end was trimmed by 7 bases and the J gene end by 5 bases; junction bases not matched to a gene: 8. The CDR3 length is 16 residues. The CDR3 bases are TGTGCCAGCATCCTAGCTGGGACTAGCGGGACCGGGGAGCTGTTTTTT. Protein sequence: CASILAGTSGTGELFF.

V gene TRBV28 combines with J gene TRBJ2-4; perhaps TRBD1 as D (8 bases). The germline V and J ends were trimmed by 7 bases and 7 bases, with 23 bases remaining between them. Germline CDR1 is MDHEN and CDR2 is SYDVKM. This CDR3 spans 16 amino acids. The CDR3 region is CASTEATGGGLNIQYF. The DNA of the CDR3 is TGTGCCAGCACAGAAGCAACAGGGGGAGGGTTGAACATTCAGTACTTC. Combining the CDR3 with reference TRBV28 and TRBJ2-4 gives the whole variable domain DVKVTQSSRYLVKRTGEKVFLECVQDMDHENMFWYRQDPGLGLRLIYFSYDVKMKEKGDIPEGYSVSREKKERFSLILESASTNQTSMYLCASTEATGGGLNIQYFGAGTRLSVL.

Here the CDR3 reads CASSLADSYEQYF. The CDR3 DNA sequence: TGTGCCAGCTCACTGGCAGATTCCTACGAGCAGTACTTC. The chain is built from TRBV18 and TRBJ2-7; D remains ambiguous. V lost 4 bases, J lost 1 base, and 8 bases lay in between. Looked up from germline, CDR1 is KGHSH and CDR2 is LQKENI. This CDR3 comprises 13 residues. Full variable domain (rest looked up from reference TRBV18 and TRBJ2-7): NAGVMQNPRHLVRRRGQEARLRCSPMKGHSHVYWYRQLPEEGLKFMVYLQKENIIDESGMPKERFSAEFPKEGPSILRIQQVVRGDSAAYFCASSLADSYEQYFGPGTRLTVT.

The chain links TRBV28 to TRBJ2-5; 12 bases are a match to TRBD1. The CDR3 is made up of 16 amino acids. Trimming cost V 5 bases and J 5 bases; bases outside gene matches: 9. Looked up from germline, CDR1 is MDHEN and CDR2 is SYDVKM. The chain's CDR3 is CASSQGQGAMGETQYF. The CDR3 DNA follows: TGTGCCAGCAGTCAGGGACAGGGGGCCATGGGGGAGACCCAGTACTTC.

This chain links TRBV5-1 with TRBJ2-2, with TRBD2 matching 12 bases. The CDR3 spans 17 residues. Germline-derived CDR1 and CDR2 are SGHRS and YFSETQ. The junction had 7 bases not matched to a gene; V was cut back by 4 bases and J by 3 bases. DNA for the CDR3: TGCGCCAGCAGCAAACGACTAGCGGGAGCTTACACCGGGGAGCTGTTTTTT. Residues: CASSKRLAGAYTGELFF.

The chain carries TRBV5-1 and TRBJ2-6; D is possibly TRBD1 (6 bases). The CDR3 length is 17 residues. CDR1 and CDR2 from the germline V gene are SGHRS and YFSETQ. V lost 0 bases to trimming and J lost 3 bases, with 13 bases between them. In nucleotides, the CDR3 is TGCGCCAGCAGCTTGGAACAGGGTCAAATTGGGGCCAACGTCCTGACTTTC. It translates to CASSLEQGQIGANVLTF.

The chain has TRBV10-2 and TRBJ2-7; D gene ambiguous. Trimming stripped 8 bases from V and 2 bases from J, with 10 bases between. CDR1 and CDR2 (germline): WSHSY, SAAADI. CDR3 length: 12 amino acids. CDR3 protein: CASHGSAYEQYF. CDR3 bases: TGCGCCAGCCACGGTTCGGCCTACGAGCAGTACTTC.

This clone is a singleton in its sample. The gene calls are TRBV2 and TRBJ2-3; 10 nucleotides align to TRBD1. J gave up 4 bases and V 7 bases, and 2 bases lay outside the gene matches. Germline values: CDR1 SNHLY, CDR2 FYNNEI. This CDR3 region has 13 residues. CDR3 residues: CASKDRGADTQYF. In DNA, the CDR3 is TGTGCCAGCAAGGACAGGGGGGCAGATACGCAGTATTTT.

The chain combines TRBV19 with TRBJ1-5; D is unclear. CDR3 length: 15 residues. Trimming left V 6 bases short and J 0 bases short, with 12 bases between. CDR1 is LNHDA, CDR2 SQIVND, per germline (reference sequence). CDR3 amino acids: CASRLTRNSNQPQHF. CDR3 nucleotides: TGTGCCAGTAGGCTTACAAGAAATAGCAATCAGCCCCAGCATTTT. The variable domain in full, completed from reference TRBV19 and TRBJ1-5, reads DGGITQSPKYLFRKEGQNVTLSCEQNLNHDAMYWYRQDPGQGLRLIYYSQIVNDFQKGDIAEGYSVSREKKESFPLTVTSAQKNPTAFYLCASRLTRNSNQPQHFGDGTRLSIL.

CDR3: CAWGATGVGELFF. In DNA form, the CDR3 reads TGTGCCTGGGGGGCAACAGGGGTTGGGGAGCTGTTTTTT. V gene TRBV30 combines with J gene TRBJ2-2; 7 bases agree with TRBD1. V shed 5 bases, J shed 8 bases, and the junction held 8 bases outside the gene matches. The CDR3 extends over 13 amino acids. Germline V gene lookup returns CDR1 GTSNPN and CDR2 SVGIG (reference sequence).

This chain links TRBV2 with TRBJ2-7; 10 bases fit TRBD2. Looked up from germline, CDR1 is SNHLY and CDR2 is FYNNEI. V was clipped by 2 bases and J by 4 bases; unmatched bases: 5. The CDR3 sequence is 15 residues long. CDR3 region: CASSETPSGSYEQYF. The CDR3 DNA follows: TGTGCCAGCAGTGAAACCCCTAGCGGGAGTTACGAGCAGTACTTC.

The chain links TRBV7-8 to TRBJ2-1; no clear D gene. Germline V gene lookup returns CDR1 SGHVS and CDR2 FQNEAQ. V was clipped by 5 bases and J by 8 bases, with 13 bases between them. This CDR3 region has 13 residues. The CDR3: CASSAPTRDEQFF. The CDR3 nucleotides are TGTGCCAGCAGCGCACCTACCCGAGATGAGCAGTTCTTC.

The rearrangement links TRBV30 to TRBJ2-2; D is unresolved. V was trimmed by 0 bases and J by 7 bases, leaving 9 bases between them. Germline-derived CDR1 and CDR2 are GTSNPN and SVGIG (reference sequence). The CDR3 spans 13 residues. The CDR3 sequence: CAWSVQSGGELFF. In DNA form, the CDR3 reads TGTGCCTGGAGTGTACAGTCTGGCGGGGAGCTGTTTTTT.

The genes are TRBV5-8 and TRBJ2-5, with 7 bases lining up with TRBD1. Germline CDR1 SGHTS, CDR2 YDEGEE. Trimming cost V 1 base and J 2 bases; bases outside gene matches: 2. This CDR3 region has 14 residues. The CDR3 loop reads CASSLLGQQETQYF. CDR3 in DNA: TGTGCCAGCAGCTTGTTGGGACAGCAAGAGACCCAGTACTTC.